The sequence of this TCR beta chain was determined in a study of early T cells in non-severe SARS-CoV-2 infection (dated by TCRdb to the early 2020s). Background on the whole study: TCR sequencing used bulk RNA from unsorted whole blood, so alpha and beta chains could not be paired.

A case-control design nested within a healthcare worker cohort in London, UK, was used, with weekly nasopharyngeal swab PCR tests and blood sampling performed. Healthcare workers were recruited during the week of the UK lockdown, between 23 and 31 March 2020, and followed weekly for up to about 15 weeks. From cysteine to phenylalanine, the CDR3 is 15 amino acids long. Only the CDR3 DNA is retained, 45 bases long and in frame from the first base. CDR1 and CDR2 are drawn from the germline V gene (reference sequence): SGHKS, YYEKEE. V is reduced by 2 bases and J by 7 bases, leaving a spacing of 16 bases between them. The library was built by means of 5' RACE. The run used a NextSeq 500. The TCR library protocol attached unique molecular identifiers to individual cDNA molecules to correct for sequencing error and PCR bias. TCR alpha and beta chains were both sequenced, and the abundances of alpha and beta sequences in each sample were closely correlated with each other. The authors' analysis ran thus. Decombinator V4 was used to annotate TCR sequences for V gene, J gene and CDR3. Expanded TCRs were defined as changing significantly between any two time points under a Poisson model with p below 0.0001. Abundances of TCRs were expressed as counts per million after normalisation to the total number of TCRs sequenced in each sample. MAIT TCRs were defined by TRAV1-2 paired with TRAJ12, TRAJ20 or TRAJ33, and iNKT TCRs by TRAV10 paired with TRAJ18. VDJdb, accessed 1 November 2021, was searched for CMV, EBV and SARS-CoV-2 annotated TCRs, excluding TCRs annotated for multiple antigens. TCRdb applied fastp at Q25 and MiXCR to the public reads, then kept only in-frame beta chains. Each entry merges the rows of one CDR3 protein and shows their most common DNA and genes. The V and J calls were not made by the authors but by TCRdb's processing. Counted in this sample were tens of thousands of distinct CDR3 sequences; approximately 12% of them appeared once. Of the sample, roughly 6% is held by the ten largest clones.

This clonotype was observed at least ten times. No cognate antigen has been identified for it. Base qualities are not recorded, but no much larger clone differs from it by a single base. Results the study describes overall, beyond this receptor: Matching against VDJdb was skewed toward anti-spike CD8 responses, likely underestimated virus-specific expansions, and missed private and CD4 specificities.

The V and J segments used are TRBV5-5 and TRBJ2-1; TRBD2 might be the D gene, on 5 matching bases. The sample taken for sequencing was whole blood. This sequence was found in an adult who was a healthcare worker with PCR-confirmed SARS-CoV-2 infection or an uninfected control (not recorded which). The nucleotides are TGTGCCAGCAGCTTCCAGCCGGGGAGTATAAATGAGCAGTTCTTC. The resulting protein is CASSFQPGSINEQFF.